This is a list of T cell receptor beta chains from one sample in a study of CD4 T cells in relation to SARS-CoV-2 and coronaviruses. Profiled with immunoSEQ multiplex PCR; TCRdb holds only in-frame clones, not every one. The data show 60,000 to 65,000 clones, 85% to 95% seen once. Sequenced: naive CD4+ T cells from PBMCs. Receptors were obtained from a human donor in good health. Both conserved end residues are part of each CDR3. A D gene is named only where the DNA matches it firmly. Not every row has a clone size; where given, it reads once, few, many or a size class.

J gene: TRBJ1-4; V gene: TRBV30; clone size: -; D gene: -; CDR3 DNA: TGTGCCTGGAGGGACAAATGGGGGAATGGTGAAAAACTGTTTTTT; CDR3 protein: CAWRDKWGNGEKLFF
J gene: TRBJ1-1; V gene: TRBV7-9; clone size: -; D gene: TRBD1; CDR3 DNA: TGTGCCAGCAGCCTTCAGGGGGCCGGAGCTTTCTTT; CDR3 protein: CASSLQGAGAFF
J gene: TRBJ2-1; V gene: TRBV5-1; clone size: -; D gene: -; CDR3 DNA: TGCGCCAGCAGTCTCCGACGGGGACCTAACAATGAGCAGTTCTTC; CDR3 protein: CASSLRRGPNNEQFF
J gene: TRBJ1-1; V gene: TRBV30; clone size: -; D gene: -; CDR3 DNA: TGTGCCTGGAGCCGGCTGGGACGGAACACTGAAGCTTTCTTT; CDR3 protein: CAWSRLGRNTEAFF
J gene: TRBJ1-1; V gene: TRBV6-6; clone size: -; D gene: TRBD1; CDR3 DNA: TGTGCCAGCAGTGTGGACAGGCGTTACACTGAAGCTTTCTTT; CDR3 protein: CASSVDRRYTEAFF
J gene: TRBJ2-1; V gene: TRBV5-1; clone size: -; D gene: TRBD2; CDR3 DNA: TGCGCCAGCAGCTTGGGCAGACTAGCGGGAGGCCTCTACAATGAGCAGTTCTTC; CDR3 protein: CASSLGRLAGGLYNEQFF
J gene: TRBJ2-6; V gene: TRBV19; clone size: -; D gene: -; CDR3 DNA: TGTGCCAGTAGTATATGGGGGGCGGATGGGGCCAACGTCCTGACTTTC; CDR3 protein: CASSIWGADGANVLTF
J gene: TRBJ2-5; V gene: TRBV20-1; clone size: -; D gene: -; CDR3 DNA: TGCAGTGCTAGTGGGGGGGCGCGGGAGACCCAGTACTTC; CDR3 protein: CSASGGARETQYF
J gene: TRBJ1-4; V gene: TRBV10-2; clone size: once; D gene: -; CDR3 DNA: TGCGCCAGCACCCTGGGGGGGGCTAATGAAAAACTGTTTTTT; CDR3 protein: CASTLGGANEKLFF
J gene: TRBJ1-2; V gene: TRBV12-5; clone size: -; D gene: -; CDR3 DNA: TGTGCTAGTGGTTCCCCGGGTACGAAAGGCTACACCTTC; CDR3 protein: CASGSPGTKGYTF
J gene: TRBJ2-5; V gene: TRBV15; clone size: -; D gene: TRBD2; CDR3 DNA: TGTGCCACCAGCAGAGATAGGAGGGCTAGCGGGAATAAAGAGACCCAGTACTTC; CDR3 protein: CATSRDRRASGNKETQYF
J gene: TRBJ1-2; V gene: TRBV4-2; clone size: -; D gene: -; CDR3 DNA: TGTGCCAGCAGCCAAGAAGGAGGGGTTAGGACCCCTAACTATGGCTACACCTTC; CDR3 protein: CASSQEGGVRTPNYGYTF
J gene: TRBJ2-1; V gene: TRBV3-1/TRBV3-2; clone size: -; D gene: TRBD2; CDR3 DNA: TGTGCCAGCAGCCAACGAGGGACTAGCGGGAGTGTTAGGAATGAGCAGTTCTTC; CDR3 protein: CASSQRGTSGSVRNEQFF
J gene: TRBJ2-2; V gene: TRBV19; clone size: once; D gene: TRBD1; CDR3 DNA: TGTGCCAGTAGTATCGGGACAGGGCTTGCCGGGGAGCTGTTTTTT; CDR3 protein: CASSIGTGLAGELFF
J gene: TRBJ2-3; V gene: TRBV11-2; clone size: -; D gene: TRBD1; CDR3 DNA: TGTGCCAGCAGCTCTAGTGGGACAGGGGGCTCCACAGATACGCAGTATTTT; CDR3 protein: CASSSSGTGGSTDTQYF
J gene: TRBJ2-7; V gene: TRBV7-8; clone size: -; D gene: -; CDR3 DNA: TGTGCCAGCAGCTTAGGAGGAGGCCCCTACGAGCAGTACTTC; CDR3 protein: CASSLGGGPYEQYF
J gene: TRBJ2-7; V gene: TRBV5-4; clone size: -; D gene: TRBD2; CDR3 DNA: TGTGCCAGCAGCCCGACTAGCGGCCGATACGAGCAGTACTTC; CDR3 protein: CASSPTSGRYEQYF
J gene: TRBJ1-1; V gene: TRBV5-1; clone size: -; D gene: -; CDR3 DNA: TGCGCCAGCAGCTCCGTTGGGGGACGCACGAACACTGAAGCTTTCTTT; CDR3 protein: CASSSVGGRTNTEAFF
J gene: TRBJ1-4; V gene: TRBV5-6; clone size: -; D gene: -; CDR3 DNA: TGTGCCAGCAGCCAGCTAGGCGCAACTAATGAAAAACTGTTTTTT; CDR3 protein: CASSQLGATNEKLFF
J gene: TRBJ2-3; V gene: TRBV18; clone size: once; D gene: TRBD2; CDR3 DNA: TGTGCCAGCTCACCGGGACTAGCGGGATTCGGTACAGATACGCAGTATTTT; CDR3 protein: CASSPGLAGFGTDTQYF
J gene: TRBJ2-7; V gene: TRBV9; clone size: -; D gene: TRBD2; CDR3 DNA: TGTGCCAGCAGCGTAGGTATAGGCGGCGGGAGTATCCCCTACGAGCAGTACTTC; CDR3 protein: CASSVGIGGGSIPYEQYF
J gene: TRBJ2-1; V gene: TRBV10-1; clone size: -; D gene: -; CDR3 DNA: TGCGCCAGCCGACTGGGGGGTAGCGATGAGCAGTTCTTC; CDR3 protein: CASRLGGSDEQFF
J gene: TRBJ2-5; V gene: TRBV18; clone size: -; D gene: TRBD1; CDR3 DNA: TGTGCCAGCTCACTTGCAGGGGGCAGGGAGACCCAGTACTTC; CDR3 protein: CASSLAGGRETQYF
J gene: TRBJ2-7; V gene: TRBV5-1; clone size: -; D gene: TRBD1; CDR3 DNA: TGCGCCAGCAGCGGGACAGGTGCCCGTGGCGAGCAGTACTTC; CDR3 protein: CASSGTGARGEQYF
J gene: TRBJ2-7; V gene: TRBV5-6; clone size: -; D gene: -; CDR3 DNA: TGTGCCAGCAGCTTGGTGCCGACAGCCGAGCAGTACTTC; CDR3 protein: CASSLVPTAEQYF
J gene: TRBJ1-4; V gene: TRBV15; clone size: -; D gene: TRBD1; CDR3 DNA: TGTGCCACCAGCAGATCCGGGACAGCTACGAATGAAAAACTGTTTTTT; CDR3 protein: CATSRSGTATNEKLFF
J gene: TRBJ2-3; V gene: TRBV7-3; clone size: -; D gene: -; CDR3 DNA: TGTGCCAGCAGAGGGGGGGGGACTAGCACAGATACGCAGTATTTT; CDR3 protein: CASRGGGTSTDTQYF
J gene: TRBJ2-1; V gene: TRBV12-3/TRBV12-4; clone size: -; D gene: -; CDR3 DNA: TGTGGAAGCAGTGGTCAGTCCTACAATGAGCAGTTCTTC; CDR3 protein: CGSSGQSYNEQFF
J gene: TRBJ1-2; V gene: TRBV28; clone size: -; D gene: -; CDR3 DNA: TGTGCCAGCAGTTTTGGTATACCGGGTGGCTACACCTTC; CDR3 protein: CASSFGIPGGYTF
J gene: TRBJ2-2; V gene: TRBV4-2; clone size: -; D gene: -; CDR3 DNA: TGTGCCAGCAGCCAAGAAAGTCCCGGATTCACCGGGGAGCTGTTTTTT; CDR3 protein: CASSQESPGFTGELFF
J gene: TRBJ2-2; V gene: TRBV10-3; clone size: -; D gene: TRBD2; CDR3 DNA: TGTGCCATCAGTGAGGGGTCGGGGGGGAACACCGGGGAGCTGTTTTTT; CDR3 protein: CAISEGSGGNTGELFF
J gene: TRBJ2-2; V gene: TRBV9; clone size: -; D gene: TRBD2; CDR3 DNA: TGTGCCAGCAGCGTACGCAGCCTAGCGGACACCGGGGAGCTGTTTTTT; CDR3 protein: CASSVRSLADTGELFF
J gene: TRBJ1-2; V gene: TRBV24-1; clone size: -; D gene: -; CDR3 DNA: TGTGCCACCAGTGATTCAGGGGACTATGGCTACACCTTC; CDR3 protein: CATSDSGDYGYTF
J gene: TRBJ1-5; V gene: TRBV19; clone size: -; D gene: -; CDR3 DNA: TGTGCCAGTAGTATTTCCCTTATGGCAGGGATTCAGCCCCAGCATTTT; CDR3 protein: CASSISLMAGIQPQHF
J gene: TRBJ2-1; V gene: TRBV5-1; clone size: -; D gene: -; CDR3 DNA: TGCGCCAGCAGCCCCATCCTAACGGGAAGGGGCAATGAGCAGTTCTTC; CDR3 protein: CASSPILTGRGNEQFF
J gene: TRBJ2-3; V gene: TRBV10-3; clone size: -; D gene: -; CDR3 DNA: TGTGCCACACAAAAGGGGGGGCGGGCTCTGTATACGCAGTATTTT; CDR3 protein: CATQKGGRALYTQYF
J gene: TRBJ2-2; V gene: TRBV7-8; clone size: -; D gene: -; CDR3 DNA: TGTGCCAGCAGCTTAGCGCGGCAGGGGAACGCCGGGGAGCTGTTTTTT; CDR3 protein: CASSLARQGNAGELFF
J gene: TRBJ2-7; V gene: TRBV6-5; clone size: -; D gene: TRBD1; CDR3 DNA: TGTGCCAGCAGTTACTTGACAGGGGGCATCTCCTACGAGCAGTACTTC; CDR3 protein: CASSYLTGGISYEQYF
J gene: TRBJ1-2; V gene: TRBV7-8; clone size: once; D gene: -; CDR3 DNA: TGTGCCAGCAGCCAGAGGTGGACAGCATCTAACTATGGCTACACCTTC; CDR3 protein: CASSQRWTASNYGYTF
J gene: TRBJ2-2; V gene: TRBV7-2; clone size: -; D gene: -; CDR3 DNA: TGTGCCAGCAGAGCAGGAACAGGGTCCGGGGAGCTGTTTTTT; CDR3 protein: CASRAGTGSGELFF
J gene: TRBJ1-2; V gene: TRBV27; clone size: -; D gene: -; CDR3 DNA: TGTGCCAGCAGCCAACGACAGAGCTATGGCTACACCTTC; CDR3 protein: CASSQRQSYGYTF
J gene: TRBJ2-7; V gene: TRBV11-2; clone size: -; D gene: -; CDR3 DNA: TGTGCCAGCAGCTTAGCACCTAGTAAGTACGAGCAGTACTTC; CDR3 protein: CASSLAPSKYEQYF
J gene: TRBJ1-1; V gene: TRBV29-1; clone size: -; D gene: -; CDR3 DNA: TGCAGCGTTGAAGGGCTGAACACTGAAGCTTTCTTT; CDR3 protein: CSVEGLNTEAFF
J gene: TRBJ1-4; V gene: TRBV6-5; clone size: once; D gene: -; CDR3 DNA: TGTGCCAGCAGTTACGGTGCGGCGACGGGGGGTGAAAAACTGTTTTTT; CDR3 protein: CASSYGAATGGEKLFF
J gene: TRBJ2-7; V gene: TRBV24-1; clone size: once; D gene: -; CDR3 DNA: TGTGCCACCAGTGATCGGTGGGGCTACGAGCAGTACTTC; CDR3 protein: CATSDRWGYEQYF
J gene: TRBJ2-7; V gene: TRBV5-1; clone size: -; D gene: -; CDR3 DNA: TGCGCCAGCAGCTCTTCATTGAGCTCCTACGAGCAGTACTTC; CDR3 protein: CASSSSLSSYEQYF
J gene: TRBJ1-5; V gene: TRBV2; clone size: -; D gene: TRBD1; CDR3 DNA: TGTGCCAGTATCCGGGACAGGGTCGATCAGCCCCAGCATTTT; CDR3 protein: CASIRDRVDQPQHF
J gene: TRBJ1-6; V gene: TRBV7-9; clone size: -; D gene: -; CDR3 DNA: TGTGCCAGCAGCTCCCCCTCTGTGGGACTGATTGATTCACCCCTCCACTTT; CDR3 protein: CASSSPSVGLIDSPLHF